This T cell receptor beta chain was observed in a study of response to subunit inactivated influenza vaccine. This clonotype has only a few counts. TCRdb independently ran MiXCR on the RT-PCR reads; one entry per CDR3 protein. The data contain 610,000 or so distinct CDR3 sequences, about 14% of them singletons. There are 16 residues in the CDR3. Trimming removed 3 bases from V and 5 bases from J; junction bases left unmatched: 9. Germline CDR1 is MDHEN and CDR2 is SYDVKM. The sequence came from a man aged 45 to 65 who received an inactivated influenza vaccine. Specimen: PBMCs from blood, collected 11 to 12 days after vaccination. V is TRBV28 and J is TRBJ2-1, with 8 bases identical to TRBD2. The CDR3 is CASSFLVGGGNNEQFF. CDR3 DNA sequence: TGTGCCAGCAGTTTCTTAGTCGGGGGGGGTAACAATGAGCAGTTCTTC.